Presented here are 8 T cell receptor beta chains from one specimen sequenced in a study of T cell changes during pregnancy in multiple sclerosis. The repertoire was sequenced with immunoSEQ multiplex PCR; TCRdb's copy has only in-frame clones and lacks some. The data hold around 40,000 clones, with about 90% observed a single time. The sample here was CD4+ T cells from peripheral blood mononuclear cells, taken in the second trimester of pregnancy. These receptors were collected from a female donor in good health, enrolled as a control in a pregnancy study.

Here the CDR3 DNA reads TGTGCCAGCTCACCACTGCAGGGAAGCACTGAAGCTTTCTTT. Its protein is CASSPLQGSTEAFF. This sequence joins TRBV18 and TRBJ1-1; TRBD1 is a possible D gene (5 bases). The V end was cut by 1 base, the J end by 4 bases, with 10 bases between. Germline CDR1 reads KGHSH; CDR2 reads LQKENI. CDR3 length equals 14 residues.

The chain couples TRBV5-8 to TRBJ1-4; TRBD1 agrees at 8 bases. The V and J ends lost 0 bases and 5 bases, in that order; junction bases with no gene match: 6. The CDR3 runs to 16 residues. Germline loops: CDR1 SGHTS, CDR2 YDEGEE. CDR3 amino acids: CASSLVNRGWNEKLFF. The CDR3 nucleotides are TGTGCCAGCAGCTTGGTAAACAGGGGGTGGAATGAAAAACTGTTTTTT.

The chain uses TRBV28 and TRBJ2-5, with 8 bases that match TRBD2. The CDR3 runs to 15 residues. The germline V gene has CDR1 MDHEN and CDR2 SYDVKM. Unmatched junction bases numbered 11, after V lost 7 bases and J lost 4 bases. CDR3 amino acids: CASTTAGTRGETQYF. The CDR3, as DNA: TGTGCCAGCACCACAGCCGGGACTAGGGGAGAGACCCAGTACTTC.

The gene calls are TRBV10-2 and TRBJ2-3; unclear D gene. The germline V gene has CDR1 WSHSY and CDR2 SAAADI. V was shortened by 4 bases and J by 2 bases, with 7 bases between the two germline ends. The CDR3 consists of 13 residues. The DNA for the CDR3 is TGCGCCAGCAGTGCAGACTCCACAGATACGCAGTATTTT. This gives the protein CASSADSTDTQYF.

This clone was recorded once. V is TRBV5-1 and J is TRBJ1-1, with TRBD1 matching 9 bases. The V and J ends lost 4 bases and 3 bases, in that order; junction bases with no gene match: 4. Per germline, CDR1 SGHRS and CDR2 YFSETQ. This CDR3 contains 14 residues. Here the CDR3 DNA reads TGCGCCAGCAGCGTCCGGGACAGGGACACTGAAGCTTTCTTT. Protein sequence: CASSVRDRDTEAFF.

V is TRBV5-8 and J is TRBJ1-2, with no clear D. Germline V gene sequence: CDR1 SGHTS, CDR2 YDEGEE. The CDR3 covers 13 residues. V lost 4 bases to trimming and J lost 8 bases, with 15 bases between them. The CDR3 DNA reads TGTGCCAGCAGCCCACGAGTCGGAGGGGGCTACACCTTC. It is translated as CASSPRVGGGYTF.

The chain uses TRBV5-5 and TRBJ2-1; 10 bases match TRBD2. The CDR3 contains 15 residues. Germline CDR1 and CDR2: SGHKS and YYEKEE (reference sequence). J gave up 7 bases and V 1 base, and 5 bases lay outside the gene matches. CDR3 region: CASSLSPSGRNEQFF. The CDR3 coding sequence is TGTGCCAGCAGCTTGTCGCCTAGCGGGAGAAATGAGCAGTTCTTC.

This rearrangement joins TRBV20-1 to TRBJ2-7; D gene unclear. V was pared by 3 bases and J by 6 bases, with 6 bases between. Germline CDR1 reads DFQATT; CDR2 reads SNEGSKA (reference sequence). This CDR3 has 10 residues. The CDR3 DNA is TGCAGTGCTAGCGCGGTCGAGCAGTACTTC. Translation: CSASAVEQYF.